The sequence of this T cell receptor (beta chain) was determined in a study of sequential checkpoint blockade in melanoma. Looking at the study overall: Arm A got nivolumab then ipilimumab; arm B the reverse, 1:1. Each arm's sequence ended with maintenance nivolumab.

Treatment defined: randomized to nivolumab then ipilimumab (arm A) or the reverse (arm B). Patients had received no earlier DNA-damaging chemotherapy. From thawed PBMCs, live CD3+CD8+ cells negative for CD19 and CD56 were sorted. Some clones are missing from TCRdb's copy, which holds only in-frame ones; the method was immunoSEQ multiplex PCR. The sample includes roughly 19,000 clones, more than 70% seen only once; the top ten take roughly a third. V dropped 0 bases and J dropped 1; count of bases not matched to a gene: 8. Germline lookup yields CDR1 SGHVS and CDR2 FQNEAQ. This CDR3 is 17 amino acids long. This clone was observed once.

The sequence was collected from a human donor with melanoma. This sequence joins TRBV7-8 and TRBJ1-2; 7 nucleotides line up with TRBD1. The specimen was CD8+ T cells sorted from blood (inferred from file names), collected from a patient given nivolumab and ipilimumab in sequence. The CDR3 protein is CASSLALDRVDNYGYTF. The CDR3 coding sequence is TGTGCCAGCAGCTTAGCGCTTGACAGGGTGGATAACTATGGCTACACCTTC.